The clone carrying this T cell receptor beta chain was observed a few times. The antigen remains unidentified. This record comes from a study of beta chain features in type 1 diabetes. Broader study findings: Patients showed naive, central memory and Treg TCRB repertoires that appeared more similar than those of healthy donors. Patients and controls would share equally any PCR tilt toward shorter templates. Sequencing from cDNA could over-represent high-TCR-expressing cells.

The germline gives CDR1 SNHLY, CDR2 FYNNEI. The CDR3 is 14 amino acids. The V segment lost 6 bases and the J segment 4 bases; nucleotides outside the gene matches: 8. Of the isolated RNA, all was reverse transcribed, and so the sequenced material was expressed TCRB transcripts. Here immunoSEQ multiplex PCR was the method, and the copy in TCRdb shows in-frame clones only, minus some. Of 200,000 to 250,000 clones in the sample, approximately 10% were seen once. The chain has TRBV2 and TRBJ1-1; 7 nucleotides align to TRBD1. The receptor was isolated from a man between 18 and 35 years old in good health. Input material: central memory CD4+ T cells from blood. The CDR3 nucleotides are TGTGCCAGCAGAGTGACAGGGAGTCTCACTGAAGCTTTCTTT. Protein sequence: CASRVTGSLTEAFF.